Sequencing of this TCR beta chain was carried out in a study of T cell responses to AZD1222 COVID-19 vaccine. Study as a whole: Pooled samples include second doses given at about 4 or 12 weeks.

Regarding this clone: Its antigen is unidentified. The same CDR3 also results from other DNA sequences found in this sample.

The study, taken as a whole, reports: It should be noted that donors were predominantly white British and more often female, and clonal diversity was possibly underestimated. Spike-specific TCR breadth and depth grew following two AZD1222 doses.

The method was immunoSEQ multiplex PCR; TCRdb's version includes in-frame clones alone and lacks a portion of them. Among about 150,000 clones, around 88% were seen once, and the ten largest hold roughly 2.1%. This sequence originates from an adult in good health. Here the sequenced sample was peripheral blood, taken on day 0 of AZD1222 vaccination.

The CDR3 nucleotides read TGTGCCAGTGGGTATCAGCCCCAGCATTTT. This encodes CASGYQPQHF. The V and J genes are TRBV19 and TRBJ1-5; D call uncertain. Per germline, CDR1 LNHDA and CDR2 SQIVND (reference sequence). The V end was cut by 8 bases, the J end by 5 bases, with 4 bases between. This CDR3 is 10 amino acids long. Based on the CDR3 plus reference TRBV19 and TRBJ1-5, the full variable domain is DGGITQSPKYLFRKEGQNVTLSCEQNLNHDAMYWYRQDPGQGLRLIYYSQIVNDFQKGDIAEGYSVSREKKESFPLTVTSAQKNPTAFYLCASGYQPQHFGDGTRLSIL.